Each of the 27 T cell receptor beta chains below was sequenced from the same sample in a study of memory CD4+ T cells and cytomegalovirus serostatus. Some clones are missing from TCRdb's copy, which holds only in-frame ones; the method was immunoSEQ multiplex PCR. The table includes tens of thousands of clones, 79% detected once. Single viable CD3+CD4+CD8-CD45RO+ cells were sorted as the memory CD4+ T cells. Sequencing used memory CD4+ T cells from blood. The receptors were sampled from an adult in good health and CMV-seronegative.

The chain employs TRBV7-9 and TRBJ1-2; the match to TRBD1 covers 7 bases. Germline V gives CDR1 SEHNR, CDR2 FQNEAQ (reference sequence). V shed 2 bases, J shed 5 bases, and the junction held 5 bases outside the gene matches. CDR3 length: 14 residues. The CDR3 nucleotides read TGTGCCAGCAGCTTAAGCACAGGGGTTTATGGCTACACCTTC. Its protein product is CASSLSTGVYGYTF.

The chain employs TRBV11-2 and TRBJ1-4; D unresolved. CDR3 length: 15 amino acids. Germline values: CDR1 SGHAT, CDR2 FQNNGV. V lost 0 bases and J lost 3, with 8 bases in between. This CDR3 reads CASSLDRVANEKLFF. For the CDR3, the DNA is TGTGCCAGCAGCTTAGACCGGGTTGCTAATGAAAAACTGTTTTTT.

The rearrangement joins TRBV7-8 to TRBJ2-3; TRBD2 aligns across 9 bases. Germline-derived CDR1 and CDR2 are SGHVS and FQNEAQ. The CDR3 totals 15 residues. The trim removed 5 bases at V and 0 bases at J, leaving 3 bases unmatched. The CDR3 protein is CASSPTSGSTDTQYF. CDR3 sequence (DNA): TGTGCCAGCAGCCCGACTAGCGGAAGCACAGATACGCAGTATTTT.

The chain joins TRBV19 to TRBJ1-1, with D possibly being TRBD1 (5 bases). The CDR3 is made up of 13 amino acids. Germline lookup yields CDR1 LNHDA and CDR2 SQIVND (reference sequence). V lost 4 bases, J lost 1 base, and 7 bases lay in between. As DNA, the CDR3 is TGTGCCAGTAGTAACGACAGGAACACTGAAGCTTTCTTT. Its translation: CASSNDRNTEAFF.

The chain joins TRBV29-1 to TRBJ1-2; D is undetermined. This CDR3 has 12 amino acids. Between the trimmed V and J ends, which lost 2 bases and 8 bases, there was a span of 12 bases. Germline-derived CDR1 and CDR2 are SQVTM and ANQGSEA. This CDR3 reads CSVELGTGGYTF. In DNA form, the CDR3 reads TGCAGCGTTGAACTGGGTACCGGGGGCTACACCTTC.

CDR3 in DNA: TGTGCCAGCAGCCGGGACAGGGACAATTCACCCCTCCACTTT. This gives the protein CASSRDRDNSPLHF. The V call is TRBV6-5, the J call TRBJ1-6, with TRBD1 matching 9 bases. The germline gives CDR1 MNHEY, CDR2 SVGAGI. V was pared by 6 bases and J by 7 bases, with 4 bases of the junction left unmatched. This CDR3 has 14 residues.

This CDR3 reads CASSQDPRAGQRYGYTF. The CDR3 DNA follows: TGTGCCAGCAGCCAAGATCCCCGAGCCGGACAACGCTATGGCTACACCTTC. V usage is TRBV4-2 and J usage is TRBJ1-2; possibly TRBD1 for D (5 bases). The germline gives CDR1 LGHNA, CDR2 YNFKEQ. Trimming pared 0 bases from V and 4 bases from J, leaving 18 bases between. The CDR3 runs to 17 residues.

The table lists this clone with a few counts. The chain joins TRBV4-1 to TRBJ2-4; D gene ambiguous. Trimming shortened V by 1 base and J by 0 bases, and 13 bases separated the two germline ends. CDR1 is MGHRA and CDR2 is YSYEKL in the germline V gene. The CDR3 totals 17 residues. CDR3 sequence: CASSQVDMSLAKNIQYF. The CDR3 DNA reads as TGCGCCAGCAGCCAAGTCGATATGAGTCTAGCCAAAAACATTCAGTACTTC.

The V gene is TRBV10-2, the J gene TRBJ2-5; TRBD2 matches at 13 bases. The V and J ends lost 8 bases and 6 bases, in that order; junction bases with no gene match: 6. This CDR3 spans 14 amino acids. Looked up from germline, CDR1 is WSHSY and CDR2 is SAAADI. CDR3 loop: CASGRTSGSQTQYF. The CDR3 DNA is TGCGCCAGCGGAAGGACTAGCGGGAGTCAGACCCAGTACTTC.

CDR3 DNA: TGTGCCAGCAGCTCCTCAAGCGGGACGAACGAGCAGTACTTC. This sequence encodes CASSSSSGTNEQYF. The V and J genes are TRBV11-2 and TRBJ2-7; 7 bases are shared with TRBD2. J lost 5 bases, V lost 4 bases, and 8 bases had no gene match. The germline CDR1 and CDR2 sequences are SGHAT and FQNNGV. The CDR3 runs 14 residues. The full variable domain, in which reference TRBV11-2 and TRBJ2-7 provide the parts outside the CDR3, is EAGVAQSPRYKIIEKRQSVAFWCNPISGHATLYWYQQILGQGPKLLIQFQNNGVVDDSQLPKDRFSAERLKGVDSTLKIQPAKLEDSAVYLCASSSSSGTNEQYFGPGTRLTVT.

This clone turned up a few times. This chain connects TRBV11-2 to TRBJ1-5; 8 nucleotides align to TRBD1. Germline CDR1 SGHAT, CDR2 FQNNGV. This CDR3 contains 14 residues. The trim removed 0 bases at V and 6 bases at J, leaving 1 base unmatched. The CDR3 reads CASSLEQGAQPQHF. In DNA form, the CDR3 reads TGTGCCAGCAGCTTAGAGCAGGGGGCTCAGCCCCAGCATTTT.

The rearrangement links TRBV25-1 to TRBJ1-2; possible D gene TRBD1, 5 bases. The length of the CDR3 is 14 residues. V lost 3 bases, J lost 7 bases, and 15 bases lay in between. The germline CDR1 and CDR2 sequences are MGHDK and SYGVNS. CDR3 region: CASSEPGVQGGYTF. CDR3 sequence (DNA): TGTGCCAGCAGTGAGCCCGGGGTGCAGGGTGGCTACACCTTC.

The CDR3 sequence is CASSFAGDRYGYTF. For the CDR3, the DNA is TGTGCCAGCAGTTTTGCCGGGGATCGGTATGGCTACACCTTC. V and J are TRBV28 and TRBJ1-2; D unclear. The germline V and J ends were trimmed by 3 bases and 5 bases, with 13 bases remaining between them. Germline values: CDR1 MDHEN, CDR2 SYDVKM. The length of the CDR3 is 14 residues.

The chain couples TRBV2 to TRBJ2-5; D is unresolved. Trimming cost V 6 bases and J 6 bases, with 17 bases left between them. Germline V gives CDR1 SNHLY, CDR2 FYNNEI. The CDR3 is 14 residues long. The CDR3 DNA is TGTGCCAGCAGCGACAAACGCACCGAACAGACCCAGTACTTC. This codes for CASSDKRTEQTQYF.

The rearrangement links TRBV5-5 to TRBJ1-2; perhaps TRBD1 as D (6 bases). Trimming stripped 1 base from V and 8 bases from J, with 12 bases between. CDR3 size: 13 residues. Germline assignment: CDR1 SGHKS and CDR2 YYEKEE (reference sequence). CDR3: CASSLLGAIGYTF. The CDR3 DNA follows: TGTGCCAGCAGCTTGCTGGGGGCGATCGGCTACACCTTC.

The chain links TRBV11-2 to TRBJ1-4; D ambiguous. V lost 3 bases to trimming and J lost 8 bases, with 13 bases between them. The CDR3 runs to 14 residues. Germline loops: CDR1 SGHAT, CDR2 FQNNGV. The CDR3 loop is CASSFLRQSEKLFF. The CDR3 region has the DNA TGTGCCAGCAGCTTTCTGCGGCAAAGCGAAAAACTGTTTTTT.

This chain connects TRBV6-6 to TRBJ2-5, with D possibly TRBD2 on 5 matching bases. V was shortened by 6 bases and J by 5 bases, with 13 bases between the two germline ends. This CDR3 contains 13 residues. CDR1 and CDR2 from the germline V gene are MNHNY and SVGAGI (reference sequence). The CDR3 region has the DNA TGTGCCAGCAGGGACTGGCCCAAGGAGACCCAGTACTTC. As protein: CASRDWPKETQYF.

The genes are TRBV7-2 and TRBJ2-3; no firm D call. With 3 bases removed from V and 6 bases from J, the gap between germline ends came to 10 bases. Germline V CDR1 and CDR2: SGHTA, FQGNSA. This CDR3 comprises 13 residues. The CDR3 region is CASSLTFPDTQYF. The CDR3 DNA reads as TGTGCCAGCAGCTTGACCTTCCCTGATACGCAGTATTTT.

V is TRBV7-2 and J is TRBJ2-3; D possibly uses TRBD1 or TRBD2 (5 bases each). Germline assignment: CDR1 SGHTA and CDR2 FQGNSA. The V end was cut by 4 bases, the J end by 6 bases, with 14 bases between. This CDR3 has 14 residues. The CDR3 DNA reads as TGTGCCAGCAGCTCCCGGGCCGAGGGGGATACGCAGTATTTT. It yields the protein CASSSRAEGDTQYF.

By share, this clone ranks as medium-sized. The chain is built from TRBV6-1 and TRBJ1-3; D gene uncertain. V lost 0 bases and J lost 2, with 5 bases in between. This CDR3 comprises 14 residues. Looked up from germline, CDR1 is MNHNS and CDR2 is SASEGT. CDR3 in amino acids: CASSEATTGNTIYF. DNA of the CDR3: TGTGCCAGCAGTGAAGCGACAACTGGAAACACCATATATTTT.

This chain connects TRBV5-4 to TRBJ1-1; D call uncertain. The CDR3 spans 11 residues. V lost 0 bases and J lost 8, with 5 bases in between. The V gene's germline CDR1 is SGHNT and CDR2 YYREEE (reference sequence). CDR3 amino acids: CASSLVGEAFF. CDR3 DNA sequence: TGTGCCAGCAGCTTGGTCGGAGAAGCTTTCTTT.

The chain has TRBV5-1 and TRBJ2-5; tentative D call: TRBD1 (7 bases). CDR3 length: 16 residues. Germline V lookup: CDR1 SGHRS, CDR2 YFSETQ. V shed 3 bases and J shed 5 bases, with 20 bases lying between them. CDR3 protein: CASSSGDRVGKETQYF. The CDR3 DNA sequence: TGCGCCAGCAGCTCGGGAGACAGGGTAGGAAAGGAGACCCAGTACTTC.

The chain couples TRBV2 to TRBJ2-5; D is unclear. This CDR3 region has 11 residues. Germline CDR1 reads SNHLY; CDR2 reads FYNNEI. V shed 3 bases and J shed 3 bases, with 2 bases lying between them. In DNA form, the CDR3 reads TGTGCCAGCAGTGAGGAAGAGACCCAGTACTTC. Its translation: CASSEEETQYF.

The table lists this clone with a few counts. V usage is TRBV18 and J usage is TRBJ1-1; TRBD1 agrees at 10 bases. Germline-derived CDR1 and CDR2 are KGHSH and LQKENI. V lost 3 bases and J lost 6; bases outside the gene matches: 4. CDR3 length equals 14 residues. This CDR3 is CASSPGQGMAEAFF. In nucleotides, the CDR3 is TGTGCCAGCTCACCGGGACAGGGGATGGCTGAAGCTTTCTTT.

The V gene is TRBV6-5, the J gene TRBJ1-2; TRBD1 agrees at 8 bases. This CDR3 comprises 15 residues. Germline CDR1 reads MNHEY; CDR2 reads SVGAGI. V shed 4 bases, J shed 0 bases, and the junction held 4 bases outside the gene matches. The CDR3 loop is CASSFEQGANYGYTF. CDR3 nucleotide sequence: TGTGCCAGCAGTTTCGAACAGGGGGCTAACTATGGCTACACCTTC.

This clone appeared once. This chain links TRBV6-1 with TRBJ2-7; no clear D. In germline, CDR1 is MNHNS, CDR2 SASEGT. This CDR3 has 12 amino acids. Trimming removed 6 bases from V and 1 base from J, with 7 bases in between. The DNA for the CDR3 is TGTGCCAGCAGGACATATTCCTACGAGCAGTACTTC. Its protein product is CASRTYSYEQYF.

The chain recombines TRBV7-9 with TRBJ1-1; possible D gene TRBD1, 5 bases. V was pared by 1 base and J by 1 base, with 10 bases between. Germline CDR1 and CDR2: SEHNR and FQNEAQ (reference sequence). The CDR3 is made up of 15 amino acids. CDR3 DNA: TGTGCCAGCAGCTTAGGAGCAGGGTGGAACACTGAAGCTTTCTTT. Amino acids: CASSLGAGWNTEAFF.